This T cell receptor (beta chain) is drawn from a study of blood T cell repertoires in COVID-19. Study-level background: The United States, Italy and Spain supplied acute and convalescent COVID-19 samples.

This CDR3 is built from 13 residues. The ends were cut back, 3 bases at V and 0 bases at J, with 5 bases in the middle. The germline gives CDR1 SGHRS, CDR2 YFSETQ. As concerns this clone: The sample has other DNA sequences that encode this CDR3 too.

Profiled with immunoSEQ multiplex PCR; TCRdb holds only in-frame clones, not every one. The table lists 150,000 to 200,000 clones, roughly nine tenths of them singletons. The J gene is TRBJ2-3, the V gene TRBV5-1, with no clear D. This receptor was identified in a man in his forties or fifties with acute or convalescent COVID-19. Sequenced input: peripheral blood. The CDR3 sequence is CASSSTSTDTQYF. CDR3 coding DNA: TGCGCCAGCAGCTCGACTAGCACAGATACGCAGTATTTT.